Listed below are T cell receptor beta chains from one sample, sequenced in a study of blood T cell repertoires in COVID-19. Libraries were prepared by immunoSEQ multiplex PCR; TCRdb keeps only in-frame clonotypes and omits some of them. This repertoire shows fewer than 200,000 clones, around 84% found once; its top ten account for around 8%. Sequenced: peripheral blood. The source of these receptors is a woman aged 55-70 years with COVID-19, enrolled during active disease. Both conserved end residues are part of each CDR3. The order of the fields is clone size, V gene, CDR3 protein. Where a row states a size, it is once, few, many or the class of an expanded clone; other rows omit it.

clone_size: NA
v_call: TRBV5-5
cdr3_aa: CASSLDFGLEGYTF

clone_size: NA
v_call: TRBV27
cdr3_aa: CASSFGGLNQPQHF

clone_size: NA
v_call: TRBV28
cdr3_aa: CASRRTGMRNQPQHF

clone_size: NA
v_call: TRBV25-1
cdr3_aa: CASSRTGGADEQFF

clone_size: NA
v_call: TRBV5-1
cdr3_aa: CASSSPGTGEIEAFF

clone_size: NA
v_call: TRBV10-3
cdr3_aa: CAIRGAPPSTDTQYF

clone_size: once
v_call: TRBV5-1
cdr3_aa: CASSPFAGGGNEQFF

clone_size: once
v_call: TRBV5-1
cdr3_aa: CASSLNLARQETQYF

clone_size: NA
v_call: TRBV11-3
cdr3_aa: CASSFSQNTEAFF

clone_size: NA
v_call: TRBV15
cdr3_aa: CATSPPPKAGNQPQHF

clone_size: NA
v_call: TRBV12-3/TRBV12-4
cdr3_aa: CASSSTGNYTF

clone_size: once
v_call: TRBV30
cdr3_aa: CAWTGGSNSPLHF

clone_size: NA
v_call: TRBV29-1
cdr3_aa: CSVNRAKTQYF

clone_size: once
v_call: TRBV7-9
cdr3_aa: CASSSGLAGMGQETQYF

clone_size: NA
v_call: TRBV30
cdr3_aa: CAWSVRGVLTTEAFF

clone_size: NA
v_call: TRBV6-5
cdr3_aa: CASKTGIINQPQHF

clone_size: NA
v_call: TRBV6-6
cdr3_aa: CAIGSSYNSPLHF

clone_size: NA
v_call: TRBV5-4
cdr3_aa: CASSLSDYNSPLHF

clone_size: NA
v_call: TRBV21-1
cdr3_aa: CAARHSNQPQHF

clone_size: NA
v_call: TRBV18
cdr3_aa: CASSPSAGGPQHF

clone_size: NA
v_call: TRBV10-2
cdr3_aa: CASIDTPSSGNTIYF

clone_size: NA
v_call: TRBV5-1
cdr3_aa: CASSHGALIKGDTEAFF

clone_size: many
v_call: TRBV9
cdr3_aa: CASSPGLYYEQYF

clone_size: NA
v_call: TRBV30
cdr3_aa: CAWSEAGYGYTF

clone_size: NA
v_call: TRBV9
cdr3_aa: CASSVRQEGTDTQYF

clone_size: few
v_call: TRBV10-1
cdr3_aa: CASSGAGDSPLHF

clone_size: NA
v_call: TRBV18
cdr3_aa: CASSPDGVFFGDGYTF

clone_size: NA
v_call: TRBV19
cdr3_aa: CASRQWQNQPQHF

clone_size: NA
v_call: TRBV5-6
cdr3_aa: CASSPGTGVSPLHF

clone_size: NA
v_call: TRBV9
cdr3_aa: CASSAFPGDQYEQYF

clone_size: NA
v_call: TRBV6-4
cdr3_aa: CASSDSYSGASTDTQYF

clone_size: NA
v_call: TRBV29-1
cdr3_aa: CSADRGQGREAFF

clone_size: NA
v_call: TRBV19
cdr3_aa: CASRDQGPNTEAFF

clone_size: NA
v_call: TRBV3-1/TRBV3-2
cdr3_aa: CASSQDADTIYGYTF

clone_size: NA
v_call: TRBV30
cdr3_aa: CAWSLGQRIPLQETQYF